A selection of T cell receptor beta chains follows, all from one sample in a study of T cells in Graves' hyperthyroidism and ophthalmopathy. TCRdb passed the multiplex PCR reads through MiXCR, listing each CDR3 protein once. The repertoire holds about 740,000 distinct CDR3 sequences, with 13% to 15% as singletons. Sequenced input: blood. The source of these receptors is a young woman with Graves' hyperthyroidism. The CDR3 runs from the conserved cysteine through the conserved F or W. The D gene is left open where the match is weak. Only some rows state a clone size, as once, few, many or a class for expanded clones.

j_gene: TRBJ2-5; d_gene: TRBD1; v_gene: TRBV13; abundance: many; CDR3aa: CASSLTGDLETQYF; CDR3nt: TGTGCCAGCAGCCTGACAGGGGACTTAGAGACCCAGTACTTC
j_gene: TRBJ2-5; d_gene: .; v_gene: TRBV29-1; abundance: few; CDR3aa: CSIPEGLGQETQYF; CDR3nt: TGCAGCATCCCGGAGGGCCTGGGGCAAGAGACCCAGTACTTC
j_gene: TRBJ2-1; d_gene: TRBD2; v_gene: TRBV11-2; abundance: many; CDR3aa: CASRSLRGRRSNEQFF; CDR3nt: TGTGCCAGCAGGTCGCTTCGCGGGAGGAGGTCCAATGAGCAGTTCTTC
j_gene: TRBJ2-5; d_gene: .; v_gene: TRBV28; abundance: few; CDR3aa: CASSPRGQEETQYF; CDR3nt: TGTGCCAGCAGTCCACGAGGGCAGGAAGAGACCCAGTACTTC
j_gene: TRBJ1-2; d_gene: .; v_gene: TRBV27; abundance: .; CDR3aa: CASSRVGAGGYTF; CDR3nt: TGTGCCAGCAGTCGCGTAGGGGCGGGAGGCTACACCTTC
j_gene: TRBJ1-2; d_gene: .; v_gene: TRBV5-5; abundance: many; CDR3aa: CASSLENGYTF; CDR3nt: TGTGCCAGCAGCTTGGAAAATGGCTACACCTTC
j_gene: TRBJ1-1; d_gene: .; v_gene: TRBV2; abundance: many; CDR3aa: CASRGALNTEAFF; CDR3nt: TGTGCCAGCAGGGGAGCCTTGAACACTGAAGCTTTCTTT
j_gene: TRBJ1-3; d_gene: .; v_gene: TRBV12-3/TRBV12-4; abundance: .; CDR3aa: CASSLMRTAWQGNTIYF; CDR3nt: TGTGCCAGCAGTTTAATGAGGACGGCCTGGCAAGGAAACACCATATATTTT
j_gene: TRBJ2-5; d_gene: TRBD2; v_gene: TRBV7-9; abundance: few; CDR3aa: CASSLLILGGKETQYF; CDR3nt: TGTGCCAGCAGCTTATTAATTCTGGGGGGGAAAGAGACCCAGTACTTC
j_gene: TRBJ1-6; d_gene: .; v_gene: TRBV4-1; abundance: few; CDR3aa: CASSQVRNNSPLHF; CDR3nt: TGCGCCAGCAGCCAAGTACGGAATAATTCACCCCTCCACTTT
j_gene: TRBJ2-5; d_gene: .; v_gene: TRBV13; abundance: few; CDR3aa: CASSPRLEGPETQYF; CDR3nt: TGTGCCAGCAGCCCGAGATTGGAAGGTCCGGAGACCCAGTACTTC
j_gene: TRBJ1-2; d_gene: TRBD1; v_gene: TRBV6-1; abundance: many; CDR3aa: CASSEGYPGQGDGYTF; CDR3nt: TGTGCCAGCAGTGAAGGGTACCCGGGACAGGGGGACGGCTACACCTTC
j_gene: TRBJ1-1; d_gene: TRBD1; v_gene: TRBV4-3; abundance: .; CDR3aa: CASSQNLDRGTEAFF; CDR3nt: TGCGCCAGCAGCCAAAACTTAGACAGGGGCACTGAAGCTTTCTTT